This is a list of T cell receptor beta chains from one sample in a study of blood T cell repertoires in COVID-19. This table comes from immunoSEQ multiplex PCR, and its TCRdb copy is limited to in-frame clones, with some not included. The sample has fewer than 400,000 clones, roughly 85% seen once. Sequencing was performed on PBMCs or T cells enriched from blood (not recorded which). The source is a woman aged 25 to 45 who had been exposed to COVID-19. CDR3s include the opening cysteine and the closing phenylalanine or tryptophan. The D gene is left open where the match is weak. Expanded clones get a size class; other rows say once, few or many, or leave the size out.

NA TRBJ1-1 NA 16 TRBV7-9 CASSLWFSRVGTEAFF TGTGCCAGCAGCTTATGGTTTTCGAGGGTAGGCACTGAAGCTTTCTTT
NA TRBJ1-6 NA 15 TRBV28 CASSLGQILNSPLHF TGTGCCAGCAGTTTAGGACAGATCCTTAATTCACCCCTCCACTTT
NA TRBJ2-3 NA 15 TRBV6-5 CASRDGGAKRDTQYF TGTGCCAGCAGGGATGGGGGGGCTAAACGAGATACGCAGTATTTT
TRBD2 TRBJ2-5 NA 16 TRBV5-4 CASSLGASGGRETQYF TGTGCCAGCAGCCTGGGGGCTAGCGGGGGGCGGGAGACCCAGTACTTC
TRBD1 TRBJ1-2 NA 15 TRBV4-3 CASSQDIGTVNGYTF TGCGCCAGCAGCCAAGATATAGGGACAGTGAATGGCTACACCTTC
TRBD1 TRBJ1-1 once 14 TRBV2 CASSFTTGDTEAFF TGTGCCAGCAGTTTTACTACAGGGGACACTGAAGCTTTCTTT
TRBD2 TRBJ2-7 NA 15 TRBV18 CASSPPLAGGYEQYF TGTGCCAGCTCACCACCTCTAGCGGGAGGCTACGAGCAGTACTTC
NA TRBJ2-7 NA 16 TRBV4-2 CASSQISGTFGDEQYF TGTGCCAGCAGCCAAATATCCGGGACTTTCGGCGACGAGCAGTACTTC
TRBD1 TRBJ2-2 NA 16 TRBV5-1 CASSLTPGQGAGELFF TGCGCCAGCAGCTTAACCCCGGGACAGGGGGCCGGGGAGCTGTTTTTT
NA TRBJ2-4 NA 15 TRBV28 CASSYRGLAKNIQYF TGTGCCAGCAGTTATCGCGGCCTAGCCAAAAACATTCAGTACTTC
TRBD1 TRBJ1-4 NA 14 TRBV5-1 CASSSGQGEEKLFF TGCGCCAGCAGCAGCGGACAGGGTGAAGAAAAACTGTTTTTT
TRBD2 TRBJ2-1 few 14 TRBV10-3 CAISSGGQGNEQFF TGTGCCATCAGTAGCGGGGGGCAAGGGAATGAGCAGTTCTTC
NA TRBJ2-1 NA 13 TRBV7-3 CASRGRGRREQFF TGTGCCAGCAGAGGCAGGGGAAGGAGAGAGCAGTTCTTC
TRBD1 TRBJ1-2 NA 15 TRBV14 CASSPGYQGAGGYTF TGTGCCAGCAGCCCGGGTTATCAGGGGGCTGGTGGCTACACCTTC
TRBD2 TRBJ2-1 few 14 TRBV20-1 CSASTAGGKDEQFF TGCAGTGCTAGTACTGCGGGAGGGAAGGATGAGCAGTTCTTC
NA TRBJ2-7 NA 14 TRBV9 CASSVEERAYEQYF TGTGCCAGCAGCGTAGAAGAACGGGCCTACGAGCAGTACTTC
TRBD2 TRBJ2-7 NA 15 TRBV19 CASSIGGSGTYEQYF TGTGCCAGTAGTATAGGAGGTAGCGGGACCTACGAGCAGTACTTC
TRBD1 TRBJ2-4 NA 15 TRBV24-1 CATSGLGQFQNIQYF TGTGCCACCAGTGGTTTGGGACAGTTTCAAAACATTCAGTACTTC
NA TRBJ1-6 NA 14 TRBV27 CASSFGTHNSPLHF TGTGCCAGCAGTTTCGGGACTCATAATTCACCCCTCCACTTT